These 16 T cell receptor beta chains came from one sample sequenced in a study of CD8+ T cells in alopecia areata. Treatment meaning: oral pan-JAK inhibitor, 5-10 mg twice daily. As the sequencing template, cDNA was produced by extracting RNA and reverse transcribing it. The protocol was immunoSEQ multiplex PCR, while the TCRdb copy is restricted to in-frame clones and leaves out a portion. The sample includes roughly 120,000 clones, about 60% of them seen just once. The sequencing used CD8+ T cells sorted from blood, collected at week 24, from a patient treated with tofacitinib. All receptors derive from a human donor with alopecia areata.

V usage is TRBV30 and J usage is TRBJ2-2; perhaps TRBD1 as D (6 bases). This CDR3 is built from 15 residues. The germline V gene encodes CDR1 GTSNPN and CDR2 SVGIG (reference sequence). The germline V and J ends were trimmed by 0 bases and 0 bases, with 8 bases remaining between them. The CDR3 region has the DNA TGTGCCTGGAGTGTATACAGGGCGAACACCGGGGAGCTGTTTTTT. This translates into CAWSVYRANTGELFF.

The table lists this clone with a count of one. V and J are TRBV27 and TRBJ1-2; TRBD1 might be the D (6 bases). The CDR3 loop spans 14 amino acids. Trimming stripped 2 bases from V and 6 bases from J, with 13 bases between. Germline CDR1 reads MNHEY; CDR2 reads SMNVEV (reference sequence). In nucleotides, the CDR3 is TGTGCCAGCAGTTTAGCGGCAGGGGATGATGGCTACACCTTC. Its protein is CASSLAAGDDGYTF.

There are a few counts of this clone. The genes are TRBV6-1 and TRBJ1-2; 7 nucleotides match TRBD1. Germline lookup yields CDR1 MNHNS and CDR2 SASEGT. This CDR3 is 14 amino acids long. Losses at the gene ends were 1 base for V and 6 bases for J; bases not matched to a gene: 5. The CDR3 DNA is TGTGCCAGCAGTGAAGGAGGGGGCGCGGATGGCTACACCTTC. Residues: CASSEGGGADGYTF.

A few counts support this clone. This chain connects TRBV7-9 to TRBJ1-1, with D perhaps matching TRBD1 (5 bases). The CDR3 consists of 15 residues. Germline lookup yields CDR1 SEHNR and CDR2 FQNEAQ (reference sequence). Trimming stripped 0 bases from V and 5 bases from J, with 13 bases between. The CDR3 region is CASSLARQGRTEAFF. For the CDR3, the DNA is TGTGCCAGCAGCTTAGCACGCCAGGGTCGGACTGAAGCTTTCTTT.

There are a few counts of this clone. The CDR3 loop is CASSPGVGELFF. The CDR3 nucleotides read TGTGCCAGCAGCCCGGGGGTCGGGGAGCTGTTTTTT. V usage is TRBV11-2 and J usage is TRBJ2-2; tentatively, D is TRBD2 (6 bases). Trimming pared 5 bases from V and 7 bases from J, leaving 8 bases between. The length of the CDR3 is 12 residues. Germline CDR1 and CDR2: SGHAT and FQNNGV.

The chain recombines TRBV5-1 with TRBJ2-1; TRBD2 matches 10 bases. From germline, CDR1 is SGHRS and CDR2 YFSETQ. CDR3 size: 14 residues. V lost 4 bases, J lost 8 bases, and 6 bases stayed unmatched. CDR3: CASSPSGGAYEQFF. The CDR3 DNA sequence: TGCGCCAGCAGCCCCAGCGGGGGGGCCTATGAGCAGTTCTTC.

This clone was seen once. This sequence joins TRBV4-3 and TRBJ2-3; 10 nucleotides align to TRBD2. The germline V gene has CDR1 LGHNA and CDR2 YSLEER. This CDR3 is built from 18 residues. The junction had 15 bases not matched to a gene; V was cut back by 4 bases and J by 5 bases. This CDR3 is CASSRISGSGGGGDTQYF. The CDR3 DNA reads as TGCGCCAGCAGCCGGATCTCGGGGAGCGGGGGGGGTGGAGATACGCAGTATTTT.

The rearrangement joins TRBV4-3 to TRBJ2-7, with D possibly matching TRBD1 (6 bases). V lost 3 bases to trimming and J lost 3 bases, with 18 bases between them. Germline V gene sequence: CDR1 LGHNA, CDR2 YSLEER. The CDR3 contains 16 residues. The CDR3 region has the DNA TGCGCCAGCAGCCAGACCTACCGGGACACCTACTACGAGCAGTACTTC. This sequence encodes CASSQTYRDTYYEQYF.

Regarding this clone: Other DNA sequences in this sample translate to the same CDR3. V usage is TRBV4-1 and J usage is TRBJ2-3; D not certain. V dropped 1 base and J dropped 0 bases, with 5 bases sitting between them. Germline V gene sequence: CDR1 MGHRA, CDR2 YSYEKL. The CDR3 sequence is 14 residues long. This chain's CDR3 is CASSQVGSTDTQYF. The CDR3 DNA reads TGCGCCAGCAGCCAAGTGGGCAGCACAGATACGCAGTATTTT.

The J gene is TRBJ1-1, the V gene TRBV5-6; D is perhaps TRBD1 (5 bases). This CDR3 is built from 12 residues. The ends were cut back, 3 bases at V and 11 bases at J, with 14 bases in the middle. From germline, CDR1 is SGHDT and CDR2 YYEEEE. The CDR3 DNA reads TGTGCCAGCAGCTCGCAAGGGGTAGGCGCTTTCTTT. Encoded protein: CASSSQGVGAFF.

This sequence joins TRBV13 and TRBJ1-1; D not certain. CDR1 is PRHDT, CDR2 FYEKMQ, per germline (reference sequence). The germline V and J ends were trimmed by 4 bases and 2 bases, with 8 bases remaining between them. The CDR3 covers 13 residues. CDR3 sequence reads: CASSSGENTEAFF. In DNA form, the CDR3 reads TGTGCCAGCAGCTCCGGTGAAAACACTGAAGCTTTCTTT. Full variable domain (outside the CDR3, taken from reference TRBV13 and TRBJ1-1): AAGVIQSPRHLIKEKRETATLKCYPIPRHDTVYWYQQGPGQDPQFLISFYEKMQSDKGSIPDRFSAQQFSDYHSELNMSSLELGDSALYFCASSSGENTEAFFGQGTRLTVV.

V gene TRBV27 combines with J gene TRBJ2-1; D is possibly TRBD1 or TRBD2 (6 bases each). CDR1 is MNHEY, CDR2 SMNVEV, per germline (reference sequence). V was pared by 7 bases and J by 3 bases, with 13 bases between. The CDR3 runs 14 residues. CDR3 in DNA: TGTGCCAGCACCGGGGGCGCCAACTACAATGAGCAGTTCTTC. It specifies CASTGGANYNEQFF.

V gene TRBV13 combines with J gene TRBJ1-1, with D maybe TRBD1 (5 bases). Germline V lookup: CDR1 PRHDT, CDR2 FYEKMQ (reference sequence). The germline V and J ends were trimmed by 1 base and 2 bases, with 8 bases remaining between them. The CDR3 length is 14 residues. CDR3 bases: TGTGCCAGCAGCTTAGAACAGGATAACACTGAAGCTTTCTTT. Protein product: CASSLEQDNTEAFF.

V gene TRBV2 combines with J gene TRBJ2-1; D perhaps matches TRBD2 (5 bases). V dropped 0 bases and J dropped 3 bases, with 9 bases sitting between them. Germline values: CDR1 SNHLY, CDR2 FYNNEI. The CDR3 loop spans 15 amino acids. DNA for the CDR3: TGTGCCAGCAGTGAAGCCCGGGGAGTCTACAATGAGCAGTTCTTC. It is translated as CASSEARGVYNEQFF.

This sequence joins TRBV29-1 and TRBJ2-1; possibly TRBD1 or TRBD2 for D (5 bases each). V shed 3 bases and J shed 8 bases, with 17 bases lying between them. The CDR3 extends over 14 amino acids. CDR1 is SQVTM and CDR2 is ANQGSEA in the germline V gene. The CDR3 reads CSVEGDRGRYEQFF. The CDR3, as DNA: TGCAGCGTTGAGGGGGATAGAGGGAGATATGAGCAGTTCTTC.

V and J are TRBV12-5 and TRBJ2-7, with D uncertain. Trimming pared 0 bases from V and 2 bases from J, leaving 8 bases between. Germline V gene sequence: CDR1 LGHNT, CDR2 FRNRAP. This CDR3 has 14 amino acids. The CDR3 protein is CASGLVEVPYEQYF. For the CDR3, the DNA is TGTGCTAGTGGTTTGGTAGAGGTTCCCTACGAGCAGTACTTC.